The 19 T cell receptor beta chains below come from one sample, sequenced in a study of breast tumors, draining lymph nodes, adjacent tissues. The lymph nodes were axillary draining lymph nodes from breast cancer patients. Using its own MiXCR run on the multiplex PCR reads, TCRdb lists one record per CDR3 protein. In the table there are 100,000 or so distinct CDR3 sequences, about 20% of which are singletons. The sample consisted of axillary lymph node tissue. These receptor sequences come from a female donor with breast cancer. Some clones in this sample may be carry-over from other donors' samples.

This clonotype was seen ten or more times. This sequence joins TRBV7-3 and TRBJ1-3; no clear D gene. The CDR3 consists of 16 residues. The V gene lost 5 bases and the J gene lost 4 bases, with 18 bases spanning the gap. Germline CDR1 SGHTA, CDR2 FQGTGA. CDR3 DNA sequence: TGTGCCAGCAGCCCCCAAGGAACTGCTGGGGGAAACACCATATATTTT. It codes for CASSPQGTAGGNTIYF.

The J gene is TRBJ1-1, the V gene TRBV20-1, with D uncertain. The CDR3 covers 14 residues. Germline lookup yields CDR1 DFQATT and CDR2 SNEGSKA (reference sequence). The V gene lost 0 bases and the J gene lost 1 base, with 9 bases spanning the gap. CDR3 DNA sequence: TGCAGTGCTAGAGATCAAACGGGGAACACTGAAGCTTTCTTT. Protein: CSARDQTGNTEAFF.

This clonotype was counted at least ten times. CDR3 bases: TGTGCCAGCAGCGGAGACACCGGGACTACCTACAATGAGCAGTTCTTC. As protein: CASSGDTGTTYNEQFF. V is TRBV9 and J is TRBJ2-1; 7 bases are a match to TRBD2. This CDR3 is 16 amino acids long. With V trimmed by 3 bases and J by 2 bases, 8 bases remained unmatched. Germline V gene lookup returns CDR1 SGDLS and CDR2 YYNGEE. The full variable domain, its missing parts supplied by reference TRBV9 and TRBJ2-1, is DSGVTQTPKHLITATGQRVTLRCSPRSGDLSVYWYQQSLDQGLQFLIQYYNGEERAKGNILERFSAQQFPDLHSELNLSSLELGDSALYFCASSGDTGTTYNEQFFGPGTRLTVL.

This clonotype was detected ten times or more. This chain uses TRBV5-1 with TRBJ1-4; D not certain. Trimming cost V 0 bases and J 2 bases, with 5 bases left between them. Germline V lookup: CDR1 SGHRS, CDR2 YFSETQ. This CDR3 region has 14 residues. CDR3 nucleotides: TGCGCCAGCAGCTTGGGTTCTACTAATGAAAAACTGTTTTTT. Translating gives CASSLGSTNEKLFF. The entire variable domain, with the rest obtained from reference TRBV5-1 and TRBJ1-4, is as follows: KAGVTQTPRYLIKTRGQQVTLSCSPISGHRSVSWYQQTPGQGLQFLFEYFSETQRNKGNFPGRFSGRQFSNSRSEMNVSTLELGDSALYLCASSLGSTNEKLFFGSGTQLSVL.

This clonotype was observed many times. Sequence at one end of the junction differs from germline and may be a read error. This chain uses TRBV29-1 with TRBJ1-2; 7 bases line up with TRBD1. From germline, CDR1 is SQVTM and CDR2 ANQGSEA. The CDR3 sequence is 12 residues long. The CDR3 region has the DNA TGCAGCGTTGAAGAGGCAGGGGGGGCCTACAACTTC. It codes for CSVEEAGGAYNF.

A note on this clonotype: The conserved final phenylalanine or tryptophan is absent from the CDR3, which likely points to a read error. The chain employs TRBV30 and TRBJ2-1; a weak D match, TRBD2 (5 bases). Germline-derived CDR1 and CDR2 are GTSNPN and SVGIG (reference sequence). Trimming took off 2 bases at V and 0 bases at J, with 11 bases between the two ends. CDR3 length equals 15 residues. The CDR3 loop is CAWSPTIPSYNEQFL. The CDR3 DNA reads as TGTGCCTGGAGTCCGACTATCCCCTCCTACAATGAGCAGTTCCTC.

At least ten counts were recorded for this clonotype. CDR3 in amino acids: CASSNRGVGQGSYEQYF. For the CDR3, the DNA is TGTGCCAGCAGCAATAGAGGCGTGGGACAGGGATCCTACGAGCAGTACTTC. This rearrangement joins TRBV11-2 to TRBJ2-7; 9 bases match TRBD1. Losses at the gene ends were 5 bases for V and 1 base for J; bases not matched to a gene: 12. The CDR3 consists of 17 residues. The V gene's germline CDR1 is SGHAT and CDR2 FQNNGV.

This clonotype was counted at least ten times. This chain joins TRBV5-1 and TRBJ2-7; either TRBD1 or TRBD2 may fit D (6 bases each). CDR1 is SGHRS, CDR2 YFSETQ, per germline. With 0 bases removed from V and 5 bases from J, the gap between germline ends came to 9 bases. This CDR3 region has 13 residues. The CDR3 nucleotides are TGCGCCAGCAGCTTGGTGGGGGGCGACGAGCAGTACTTC. Amino acid sequence: CASSLVGGDEQYF.

Remarks on this clonotype: This could be a read error, since a much larger clone is one nucleotide away. The gene calls are TRBV7-9 and TRBJ2-3; D gene uncertain. Between the trimmed V and J ends, which lost 5 bases and 9 bases, there was a span of 15 bases. Germline V gene lookup returns CDR1 SEHNR and CDR2 FQNEAQ (reference sequence). This CDR3 contains 13 residues. The DNA for the CDR3 is TGTGCCAGCAGCCCCCTTGCCCCTGTCACGCAGTATTTT. Its protein is CASSPLAPVTQYF.

This clonotype came up many times. The chain carries TRBV19 and TRBJ2-2, with 11 positions matching TRBD1. The CDR3 is 18 residues long. Germline lookup yields CDR1 LNHDA and CDR2 SQIVND (reference sequence). The V and J ends lost 7 bases and 5 bases, in that order; junction bases with no gene match: 15. CDR3 in DNA: TGTGCCAGTAAGACCATTAGGACAGGGGGCCGACATACCGGGGAGCTGTTTTTT. It codes for CASKTIRTGGRHTGELFF.

The chain combines TRBV7-8 with TRBJ2-7, with D unresolved. The CDR3 consists of 15 residues. V was cut by 2 bases and J by 0 bases, with 11 bases left in between. CDR1 and CDR2 from the germline V gene are SGHVS and FQNEAQ. In DNA, the CDR3 is TGTGCCAGCAGCTTATACCAGTCAAGCTCCTACGAGCAGTACTTC. Residues: CASSLYQSSSYEQYF.

This clonotype appeared many times. This sequence joins TRBV12-3 or TRBV12-4 and TRBJ1-5, with D unresolved. With 4 bases removed from V and 3 bases from J, the gap between germline ends came to 7 bases. The CDR3 extends over 13 amino acids. CDR3 protein: CASSSLDNQPQHF. The CDR3 nucleotides are TGTGCCAGCAGTTCCCTTGACAATCAGCCCCAGCATTTT.

This clonotype is a singleton in its sample. J is TRBJ1-6 and V is TRBV20-1; 7 bases match TRBD1. CDR3 length: 16 amino acids. J lost 7 bases, V lost 5 bases, and 14 bases had no gene match. Germline assignment: CDR1 DFQATT and CDR2 SNEGSKA (reference sequence). In DNA, the CDR3 is TGCAGTGCTGTCAAGGGACAGACACACCTAAATTCACCCCTCCACTTT. It codes for CSAVKGQTHLNSPLHF.

With respect to this clonotype: A read error may be the cause here, since a much bigger clone is one base away. This CDR3 is missing its conserved last phenylalanine or tryptophan, likely due to a read error. The V call is TRBV12-3 or TRBV12-4, the J call TRBJ1-6, with D unclear. The CDR3 totals 12 residues. V gave up 5 bases and J gave up 9 bases, with 8 bases separating them. This CDR3 is CASSDRISPLHL. The CDR3, as DNA: TGTGCCAGCAGTGACCGAATTTCACCCCTCCACCTT.

With regard to this clonotype: This clone may be a read error of a much larger clone one base away. The chain has TRBV9 and TRBJ2-1, with D unresolved. Germline V CDR1 and CDR2: SGDLS, YYNGEE. The V end lost 1 base, the J end lost 6 bases, and 5 bases lay between the germline ends. The CDR3 spans 12 residues. The CDR3 here is CASSVIPNEQFF. The CDR3 region has the DNA TGTGCCAGCAGCGTAATCCCCAATGAGCAGTTCTTC. Using reference TRBV9 and TRBJ2-1 for the parts outside the CDR3, the full variable domain is DSGVTQTPKHLITATGQRVTLRCSPRSGDLSVYWYQQSLDQGLQFLIQYYNGEERAKGNILERFSAQQFPDLHSELNLSSLELGDSALYFCASSVIPNEQFFGPGTRLTVL.

This clonotype was observed many times. The V gene is TRBV24-1, the J gene TRBJ2-2; TRBD1 aligns across 11 bases. The CDR3 is 14 amino acids. The V gene's germline CDR1 is KGHDR and CDR2 SFDVKD. V lost 7 bases, J lost 7 bases, and 4 bases stayed unmatched. Here the CDR3 reads CATRGQGDIGELFF. The CDR3 nucleotides read TGTGCCACCAGGGGACAGGGGGATATCGGGGAGCTGTTTTTT.

This clonotype was seen at least ten times. The chain is built from TRBV3-1 and TRBJ2-7; 10 nucleotides line up with TRBD1. The germline V gene encodes CDR1 LGHDT and CDR2 YNNKEL (reference sequence). This CDR3 spans 15 amino acids. J was trimmed by 5 bases and V by 3 bases; bases with no gene match: 7. The CDR3 DNA is TGTGCCAGCAGCCAGGGGGACAGGGGAGTCCACGAGCAGTACTTC. Protein sequence: CASSQGDRGVHEQYF.

A word on this clonotype: The CDR3 end shows no conserved phenylalanine or tryptophan, and so a read error is likely. The rearrangement links TRBV4-3 to TRBJ2-7; TRBD2 matches at 8 bases. With 4 bases clipped from V and 0 bases from J, the junction kept 8 bases outside the gene matches. Per the germline V gene, CDR1 is LGHNA and CDR2 is YSLEER. The CDR3 is made up of 16 amino acids. The CDR3 sequence: CASSRQAGGSSYEQYS. The CDR3 DNA is TGCGCCAGCAGCCGCCAGGCGGGGGGAAGCTCCTACGAGCAGTACTCC.

CDR3 nucleotide sequence: TGCAGCTTACCTAATGGAGAGGGGAGCTCCTACGAGCAGTACTTC. It specifies CSLPNGEGSSYEQYF. V usage is TRBV29-1 and J usage is TRBJ2-7; D may match TRBD1 or TRBD2 (5 bases each). Germline V gives CDR1 SQVTM, CDR2 ANQGSEA. The CDR3 length is 15 residues. V lost 8 bases to trimming and J lost 0 bases, with 20 bases between them.